This T cell receptor (beta chain) is drawn from a study of T cell repertoires in cytomegalovirus infection. Whole-study context: From public TCR beta signatures came an indication of both CMV infection and matching HLA type.

This clonotype was counted ten times or more. As yet, its antigen is unknown. General study results and limits: The ex vivo response was dominated by HLA-C-restricted CMV-specific TCR beta clonotypes.

Germline values: CDR1 LNHDA, CDR2 SQIVND (reference sequence). V dropped 5 bases and J dropped 2; count of bases not matched to a gene: 4. This CDR3 has 14 residues. A single record per CDR3 protein comes from TCRdb applying MiXCR to the reads. This repertoire shows a few hundred thousand distinct CDR3 sequences, 15% to 20% found once; its top ten account for around 12%. The chain employs TRBV19 and TRBJ1-1; TRBD1 aligns across 8 bases. The sequence came from a human donor in good health (CMV status not recorded). Some clones in this sample may be carry-over from other donors' samples. Sequenced input: PBMCs. CDR3 coding DNA: TGTGCCAGTAGTCCGACAGGGGAAAACACTGAAGCTTTCTTT. Translating gives CASSPTGENTEAFF.